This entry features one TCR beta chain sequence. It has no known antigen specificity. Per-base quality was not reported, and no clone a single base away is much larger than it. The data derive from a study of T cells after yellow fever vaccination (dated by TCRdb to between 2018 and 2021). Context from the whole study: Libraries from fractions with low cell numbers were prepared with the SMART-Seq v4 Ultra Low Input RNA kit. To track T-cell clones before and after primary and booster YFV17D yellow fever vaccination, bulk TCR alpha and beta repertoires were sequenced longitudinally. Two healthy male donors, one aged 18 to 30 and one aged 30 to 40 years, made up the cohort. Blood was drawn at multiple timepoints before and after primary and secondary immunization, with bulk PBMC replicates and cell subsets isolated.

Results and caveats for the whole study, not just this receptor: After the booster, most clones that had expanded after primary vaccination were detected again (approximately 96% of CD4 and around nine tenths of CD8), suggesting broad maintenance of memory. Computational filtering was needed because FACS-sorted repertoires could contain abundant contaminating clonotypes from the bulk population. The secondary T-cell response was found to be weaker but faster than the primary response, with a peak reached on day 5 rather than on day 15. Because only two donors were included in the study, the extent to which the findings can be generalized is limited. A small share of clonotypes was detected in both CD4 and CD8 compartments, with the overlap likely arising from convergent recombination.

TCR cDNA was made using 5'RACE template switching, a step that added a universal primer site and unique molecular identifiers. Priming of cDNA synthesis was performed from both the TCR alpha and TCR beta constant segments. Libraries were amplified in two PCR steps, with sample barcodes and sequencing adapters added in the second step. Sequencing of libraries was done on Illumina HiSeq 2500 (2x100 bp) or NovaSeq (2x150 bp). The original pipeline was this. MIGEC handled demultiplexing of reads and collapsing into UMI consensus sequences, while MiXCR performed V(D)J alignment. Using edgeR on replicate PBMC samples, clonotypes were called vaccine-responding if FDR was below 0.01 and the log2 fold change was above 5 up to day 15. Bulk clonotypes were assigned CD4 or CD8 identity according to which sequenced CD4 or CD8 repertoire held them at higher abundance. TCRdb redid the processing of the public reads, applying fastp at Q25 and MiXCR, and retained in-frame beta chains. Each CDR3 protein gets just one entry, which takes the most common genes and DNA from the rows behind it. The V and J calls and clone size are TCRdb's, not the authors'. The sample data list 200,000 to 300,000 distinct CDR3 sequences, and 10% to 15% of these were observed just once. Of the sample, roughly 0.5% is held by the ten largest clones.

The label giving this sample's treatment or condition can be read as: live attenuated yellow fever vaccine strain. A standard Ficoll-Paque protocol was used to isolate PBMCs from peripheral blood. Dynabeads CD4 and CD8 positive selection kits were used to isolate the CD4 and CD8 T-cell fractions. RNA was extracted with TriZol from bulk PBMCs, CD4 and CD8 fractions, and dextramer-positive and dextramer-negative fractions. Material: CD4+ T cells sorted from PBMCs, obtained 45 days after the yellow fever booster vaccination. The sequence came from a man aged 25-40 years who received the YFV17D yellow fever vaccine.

Here is the DNA: TGCAGCGTTTCTCGCGGACTAGCGTTTGGAGAGACCCAGTACTTC. Its translation reads: CSVSRGLAFGETQYF. This receptor chain uses TRBV29-1 and TRBJ2-5; 9 nucleotides in the junction match TRBD2. The germline V and J ends show losses of 5 bases and 4 bases respectively, and no gene match explains 11 bases of the junction. The CDR3 covers 15 residues, taking in both the cysteine and the phenylalanine. Just CDR3 DNA is preserved here, 45 bases in frame from base 1. The germline V gene encodes CDR1 SQVTM and CDR2 ANQGSEA.